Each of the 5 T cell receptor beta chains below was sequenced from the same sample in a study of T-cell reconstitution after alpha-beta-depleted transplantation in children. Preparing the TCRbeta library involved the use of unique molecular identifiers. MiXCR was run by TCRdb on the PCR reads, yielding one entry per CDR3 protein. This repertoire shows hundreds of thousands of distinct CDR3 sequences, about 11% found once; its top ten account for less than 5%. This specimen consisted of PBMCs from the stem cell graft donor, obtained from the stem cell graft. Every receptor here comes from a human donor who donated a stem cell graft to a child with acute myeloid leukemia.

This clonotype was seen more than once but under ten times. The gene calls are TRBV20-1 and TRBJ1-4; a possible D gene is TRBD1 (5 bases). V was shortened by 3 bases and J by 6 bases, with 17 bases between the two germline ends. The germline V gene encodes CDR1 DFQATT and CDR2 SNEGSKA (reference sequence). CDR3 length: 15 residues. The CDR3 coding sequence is TGCAGTGCTAGGGATCCCGACAGAGCTTATGAAAAACTGTTTTTT. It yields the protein CSARDPDRAYEKLFF.

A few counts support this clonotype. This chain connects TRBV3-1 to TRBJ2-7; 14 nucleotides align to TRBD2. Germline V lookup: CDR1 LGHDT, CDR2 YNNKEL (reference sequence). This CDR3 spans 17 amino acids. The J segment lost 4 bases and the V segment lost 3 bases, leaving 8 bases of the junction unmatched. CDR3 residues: CASSQSPGTSGSYEQYF. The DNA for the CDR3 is TGTGCCAGCAGCCAGTCGCCCGGGACTAGCGGGAGTTACGAGCAGTACTTC.

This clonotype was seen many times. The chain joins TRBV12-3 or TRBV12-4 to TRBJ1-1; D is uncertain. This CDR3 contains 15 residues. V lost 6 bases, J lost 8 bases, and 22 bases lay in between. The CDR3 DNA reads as TGTGCCAGCAGCCCTCACAACGCGGCGGTTGGCGAAGCTTTCTTT. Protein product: CASSPHNAAVGEAFF.

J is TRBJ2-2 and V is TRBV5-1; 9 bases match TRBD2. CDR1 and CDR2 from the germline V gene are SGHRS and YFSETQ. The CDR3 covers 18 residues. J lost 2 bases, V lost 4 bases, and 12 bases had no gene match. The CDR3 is CASSPRDSGSINTGELFF. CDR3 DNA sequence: TGCGCCAGCAGCCCCCGCGATAGCGGGAGTATCAACACCGGGGAGCTGTTTTTT.

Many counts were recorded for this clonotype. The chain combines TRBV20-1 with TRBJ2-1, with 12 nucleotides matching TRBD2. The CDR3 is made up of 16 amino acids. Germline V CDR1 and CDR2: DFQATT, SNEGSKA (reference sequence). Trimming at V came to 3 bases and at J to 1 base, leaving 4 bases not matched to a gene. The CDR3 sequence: CSARVTSGSSYNEQFF. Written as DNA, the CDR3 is TGCAGTGCTAGGGTGACTAGCGGGAGTTCCTACAATGAGCAGTTCTTC.